This TCR beta chain was recovered during a study of T cell responses to AZD1222 COVID-19 vaccine. Findings and limits, study-wide: Donors were mostly white British, more females; clonal diversity possibly underestimated.

Per the germline V gene, CDR1 is ENHRY and CDR2 is SYGVKD. V gave up 7 bases and J gave up 3 bases; unmatched junction bases: 8. The CDR3 length is 14 residues. TCRdb's copy holds only in-frame clones and misses some; the assay was immunoSEQ multiplex PCR. The table shows about 110,000 clones, with 92% occurring only once. This clone is medium-sized by share. The antigen is unknown. This TCR came from an adult who received the AZD1222 COVID-19 vaccine. The chain recombines TRBV10-3 with TRBJ1-1; 7 bases line up with TRBD1. The sequencing here drew on peripheral blood, taken 28 days after the second AZD1222 dose. In DNA form, the CDR3 reads TGTGCCATCACTTTGACAGGGTCGGACACTGAAGCTTTCTTT. Protein product: CAITLTGSDTEAFF.